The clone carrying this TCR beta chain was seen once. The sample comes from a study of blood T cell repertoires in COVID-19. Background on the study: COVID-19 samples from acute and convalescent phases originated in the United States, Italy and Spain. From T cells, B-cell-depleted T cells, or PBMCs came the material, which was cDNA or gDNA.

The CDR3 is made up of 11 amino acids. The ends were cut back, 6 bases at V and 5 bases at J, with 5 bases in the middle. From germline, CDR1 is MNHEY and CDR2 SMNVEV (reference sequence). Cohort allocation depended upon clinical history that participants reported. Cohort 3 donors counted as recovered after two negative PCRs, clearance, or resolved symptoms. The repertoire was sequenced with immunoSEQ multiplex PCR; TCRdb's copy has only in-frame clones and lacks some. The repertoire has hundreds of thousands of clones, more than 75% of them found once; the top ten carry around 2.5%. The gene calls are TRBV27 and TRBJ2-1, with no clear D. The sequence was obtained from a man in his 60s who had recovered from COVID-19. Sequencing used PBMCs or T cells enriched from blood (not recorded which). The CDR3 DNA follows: TGTGCCAGCAGCTACCACAATGAGCAGTTCTTC. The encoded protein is CASSYHNEQFF.